This TCR beta chain was captured in a study of blood T cell repertoires in COVID-19. Some clones are missing from TCRdb's copy, which holds only in-frame ones; the method was immunoSEQ multiplex PCR. The sample contains just over 95,000 clones, 81% of which appear only once. Germline CDR1 and CDR2: SNHLY and FYNNEI. V gave up 1 base and J gave up 4 bases, with 7 bases separating them. The CDR3 covers 13 residues. The chain links TRBV2 to TRBJ1-2; D perhaps matches TRBD1 (5 bases). Source material: peripheral blood. The clonotype comes from a man aged 60-69 years with acute or convalescent COVID-19. The CDR3 protein is CASSEGQSYGYTF. Written as DNA, the CDR3 is TGTGCCAGCAGTGAAGGACAGAGCTATGGCTACACCTTC. The complete variable domain, with remaining parts taken from reference TRBV2 and TRBJ1-2, reads EPEVTQTPSHQVTQMGQEVILRCVPISNHLYFYWYRQILGQKVEFLVSFYNNEISEKSEIFDDQFSVERPDGSNFTLKIRSTKLEDSAMYFCASSEGQSYGYTFGSGTRLTVV.